The rows below give T cell receptor beta chains drawn from one sample of a study of cytotoxic CD8 clonotypes in ibrutinib-treated CLL. This table comes from immunoSEQ multiplex PCR, and its TCRdb copy is limited to in-frame clones, with some not included. The data hold 250,000 to 350,000 clones, with roughly 76% observed a single time. The material was PBMCs, obtained at disease progression, from a patient treated with ibrutinib. The receptors were sampled from a human donor with chronic lymphocytic leukemia. Both conserved end residues are part of each CDR3.

>15|TRBV19|TRBJ2-5
CASSISRGGRPDQYF
>14|TRBV10-3|TRBJ2-7
CAISTSGGTYEQYF
>15|TRBV10-3|TRBJ2-1
CAISSLAGDYNEQFF
>14|TRBV25-1|TRBJ2-7
CASSDPPSGDEQYF
>16|TRBV9|TRBJ2-3
CASSVEGPLGVPPQYF
>16|TRBV7-6|TRBJ2-7
CASSLASSGGSYEQYF
>14|TRBV27|TRBJ2-1
CASSFETSSNEQFF
>11|TRBV7-8|TRBJ2-1
CASSLLNEQFF
>14|TRBV2|TRBJ1-3
CASSGYYGGNTIYF
>15|TRBV29-1|TRBJ1-2
CSVEERDRRGYGYTF
>15|TRBV5-1|TRBJ1-2
CASSLVGHPDYGYTF
>15|TRBV7-8|TRBJ1-5
CASSAQGWGNQPQHF
>13|TRBV5-1|TRBJ2-1
CASSLDSGNEQFF
>14|TRBV27|TRBJ1-3
CASSSRQGGNTIYF
>12|TRBV4-1|TRBJ1-2
CASSQEGYGYTF
>20|TRBV9|TRBJ2-4
CASSVGRGVPRRARADIQYF
>16|TRBV19|TRBJ2-7
CASSIVGTGSSYEQYF
>16|TRBV27|TRBJ2-7
CASSLSMGTRSYEQYF
>14|TRBV18|TRBJ2-7
CASSPGRPGYEQYF
>13|TRBV11-3|TRBJ2-1
CASSPRGRNEQFF